This T cell receptor beta chain was retrieved from a study of cytomegalovirus exposure and HLA in healthy donors. Broader study findings: A later analysis linked around 15,000 TCR beta sequences to HLA alleles at 0.05 false discovery rate. Across donors, presence/absence analyses took sequencing depth to be roughly uniform.

PCR amplification relied on 60 Vbeta primers (plus 13 Jbeta primers). Data came from immunoSEQ multiplex PCR; TCRdb stores just in-frame clones and leaves some out. This table has some 170,000 clones, roughly 80% appearing once. The CDR3 contains 15 residues. CDR1 MNHEY and CDR2 SVGAGI come from the germline V gene. On this clone itself: Antigen unknown. One end of the junction is discordant with germline, which a read error may explain. Different DNA sequences within this sample yield the same CDR3.

The specimen sequenced was PBMCs. The genes are TRBV6-5 and TRBJ2-1; D call uncertain. The source is a man aged 25 to 45 in good health and CMV-seronegative. In DNA form, the CDR3 reads TGTGCCAGCAGCTACTCGGGCAGCTCCTACAATGAGCAGTTCTTC. It is translated as CASSYSGSSYNEQFF.